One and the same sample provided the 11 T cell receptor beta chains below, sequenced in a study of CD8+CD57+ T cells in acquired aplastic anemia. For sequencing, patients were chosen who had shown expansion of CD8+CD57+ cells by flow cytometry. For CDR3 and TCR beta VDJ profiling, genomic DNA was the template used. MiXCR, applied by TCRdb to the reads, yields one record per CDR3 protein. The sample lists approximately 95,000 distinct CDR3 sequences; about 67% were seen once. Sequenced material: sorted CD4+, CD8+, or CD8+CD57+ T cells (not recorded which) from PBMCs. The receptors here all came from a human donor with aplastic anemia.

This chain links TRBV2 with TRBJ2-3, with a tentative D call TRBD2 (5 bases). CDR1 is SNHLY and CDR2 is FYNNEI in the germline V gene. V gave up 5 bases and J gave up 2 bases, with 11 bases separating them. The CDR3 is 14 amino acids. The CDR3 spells CASSPTINTDTQYF. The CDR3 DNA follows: TGTGCCAGCAGTCCGACTATCAACACAGATACGCAGTATTTT.

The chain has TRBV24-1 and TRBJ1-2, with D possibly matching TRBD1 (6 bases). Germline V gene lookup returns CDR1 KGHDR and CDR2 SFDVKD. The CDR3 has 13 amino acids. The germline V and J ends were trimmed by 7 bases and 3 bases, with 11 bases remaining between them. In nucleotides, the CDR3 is TGTGCCACCAGGGACAGTGCCGACTATGGCTACACCTTC. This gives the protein CATRDSADYGYTF.

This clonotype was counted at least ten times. The CDR3 loop reads CASSDPNLREQYF. The CDR3 DNA follows: TGTGCCAGCAGCGACCCCAATCTCCGGGAGCAGTACTTC. The chain carries TRBV5-5 and TRBJ2-7; D not certain. V lost 4 bases, J lost 7 bases, and 15 bases lay in between. CDR3 length: 13 amino acids. CDR1 and CDR2 (germline): SGHKS, YYEKEE (reference sequence).

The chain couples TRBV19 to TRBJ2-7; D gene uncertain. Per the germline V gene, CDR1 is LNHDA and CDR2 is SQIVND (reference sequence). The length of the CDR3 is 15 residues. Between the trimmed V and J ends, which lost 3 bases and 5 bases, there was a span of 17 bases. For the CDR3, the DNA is TGTGCCAGTAGTATCTTTCGGACCCCCGGCCACGAGCAGTACTTC. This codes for CASSIFRTPGHEQYF.

CDR3 in DNA: TGCGCCAGCAGCTTGGGGACAGGGGCCCTATCCGTCACAGATACGCAGTATTTT. This gives the protein CASSLGTGALSVTDTQYF. The chain is built from TRBV5-1 and TRBJ2-3; 9 bases fit TRBD1. Germline assignment: CDR1 SGHRS and CDR2 YFSETQ. Unmatched junction bases numbered 10, after V lost 0 bases and J lost 2 bases. The CDR3 covers 18 residues.

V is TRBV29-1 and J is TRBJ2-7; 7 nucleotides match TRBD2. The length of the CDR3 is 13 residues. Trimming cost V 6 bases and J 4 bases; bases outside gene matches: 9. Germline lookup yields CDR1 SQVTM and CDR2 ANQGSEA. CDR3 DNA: TGCAGCGTGTCCGGGACTATCCTTTACGAGCAGTACTTC. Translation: CSVSGTILYEQYF.

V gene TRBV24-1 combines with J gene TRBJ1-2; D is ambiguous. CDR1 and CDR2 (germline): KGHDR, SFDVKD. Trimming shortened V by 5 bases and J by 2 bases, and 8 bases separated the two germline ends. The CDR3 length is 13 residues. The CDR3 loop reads CATSGPRNYGYTF. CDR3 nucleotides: TGTGCCACCAGTGGACCAAGAAACTATGGCTACACCTTC.

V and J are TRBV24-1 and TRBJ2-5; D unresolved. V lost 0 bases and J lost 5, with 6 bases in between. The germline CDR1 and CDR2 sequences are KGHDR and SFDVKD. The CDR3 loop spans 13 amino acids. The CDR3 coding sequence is TGTGCCACCAGTGATTTGCAGTCGGAGACCCAGTACTTC. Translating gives CATSDLQSETQYF.

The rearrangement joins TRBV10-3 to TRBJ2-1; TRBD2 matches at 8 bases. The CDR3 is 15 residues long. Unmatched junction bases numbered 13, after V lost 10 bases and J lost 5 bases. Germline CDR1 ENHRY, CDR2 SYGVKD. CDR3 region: CATTLAGRGNNEQFF. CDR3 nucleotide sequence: TGTGCCACGACCTTAGCGGGGAGAGGTAACAATGAGCAGTTCTTC.

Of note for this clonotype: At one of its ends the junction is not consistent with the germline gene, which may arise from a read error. CDR3 nucleotide sequence: TGTGCCATCAGTGAAGCTGGGTCTGGCTACGCCTTC. Protein product: CAISEAGSGYAF. J is TRBJ1-2 and V is TRBV10-3; no definite D call. The CDR3 is 12 amino acids. The V gene's germline CDR1 is ENHRY and CDR2 SYGVKD.

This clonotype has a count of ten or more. The CDR3 DNA is TGTGCCAGCAGTTTAGGAGGTGGACGGGGAGCTGCAGCTTTCTTT. Amino acids: CASSLGGGRGAAAFF. The rearrangement links TRBV12-3 or TRBV12-4 to TRBJ1-1; D is unresolved. The CDR3 has 15 residues. Between the trimmed V and J ends, which lost 1 base and 10 bases, there was a span of 19 bases.